This T cell receptor beta chain was obtained from a study of glioma-infiltrating T cells after dendritic cell vaccination. The study's findings and limits: Only a small number of patients had complete blood and tumor samples.

As regards this clone: Its antigen is not identified.

J gave up 3 bases and V 5 bases, and 10 bases lay outside the gene matches. Germline CDR1 SGHAT, CDR2 FQNNGV. This CDR3 contains 16 residues. Profiling relied on immunoSEQ multiplex PCR, and the TCRdb table lists in-frame clones only, not all of them. The sample holds tens of thousands of clones; 90% to 95% are singletons and the top ten take 2.2%. Isocitrate dehydrogenase mutation was absent in all glioblastoma patients. Material: blood, obtained before dendritic cell vaccination. The sequence came from a human donor with glioblastoma. The chain couples TRBV11-2 to TRBJ1-1; 9 bases agree with TRBD1. CDR3 loop: CASSPISGTGHTEAFF. The CDR3 DNA is TGTGCCAGCAGCCCGATCTCCGGGACAGGGCACACTGAAGCTTTCTTT.